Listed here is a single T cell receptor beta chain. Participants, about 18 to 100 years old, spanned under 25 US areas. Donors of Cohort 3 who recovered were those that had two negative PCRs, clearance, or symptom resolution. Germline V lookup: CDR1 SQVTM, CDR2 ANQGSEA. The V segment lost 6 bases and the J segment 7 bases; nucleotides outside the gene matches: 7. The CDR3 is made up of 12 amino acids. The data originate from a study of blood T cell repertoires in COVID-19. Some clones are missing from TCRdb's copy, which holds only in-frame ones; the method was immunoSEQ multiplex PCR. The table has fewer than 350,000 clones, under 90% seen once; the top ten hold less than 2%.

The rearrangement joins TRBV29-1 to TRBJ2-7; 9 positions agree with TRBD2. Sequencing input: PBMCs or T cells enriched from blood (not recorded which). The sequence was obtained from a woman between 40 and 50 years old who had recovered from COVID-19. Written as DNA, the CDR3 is TGCAGCGTCTTACTAGCGGGTAAAGAGCAGTACTTC. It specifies CSVLLAGKEQYF.